This is a list of T cell receptor beta chains from one sample in a study of shared clonotypes between healthy human individuals. The method was immunoSEQ multiplex PCR; TCRdb's version includes in-frame clones alone and lacks a portion of them. The table includes some 500,000 clones, roughly 95% detected once. Sequenced material: naive CD4+ T cells sorted from blood. These receptors were taken from a woman aged 25 to 39 in good health. Both conserved end residues are part of each CDR3.

length	V	J	CDR3
12	TRBV28	TRBJ1-3	CASGGQRATIYF
14	TRBV11-2	TRBJ1-2	CASSPWTGKGGYTF
11	TRBV29-1	TRBJ2-5	CSVRGGETQYF
17	TRBV5-1	TRBJ2-7	CASSPKLRDLKSYEQYF
15	TRBV18	TRBJ1-5	CASSRGQGDGQPQHF
16	TRBV6-1	TRBJ2-3	CASSGTSGTSTDTQYF
13	TRBV4-1	TRBJ1-1	CASSQGIGTEAFF
14	TRBV13	TRBJ1-5	CASSLGGQNQPQHF
16	TRBV10-3	TRBJ2-1	CAISESIGTGRNEQFF
15	TRBV5-5	TRBJ1-1	CASSPRGPVNTEAFF
11	TRBV29-1	TRBJ2-7	CSVNLGDEQYF
16	TRBV19	TRBJ2-3	CASSIFSGTSTDTQYF
15	TRBV6-1	TRBJ1-5	CASSGRNSGNQPQHF